This TCR beta chain emerged from a study of a mutant IDH1 vaccine in newly diagnosed glioma. Across the whole study: An approximately 62% male, 37.5% female split and a mean age of approximately 40 years characterized treated patients. Antecedent treatment encompassed radiotherapy, temozolomide, or their combination; the majority received both.

Study outcomes and limitations: Detectable vaccine-induced immune responses arose in almost 95% of patients.

V was pared by 6 bases and J by 9 bases, with 19 bases of the junction left unmatched. CDR1 and CDR2 from the germline V gene are LGHNA and YNFKEQ. The CDR3 is 16 residues long. Generated by immunoSEQ multiplex PCR, the TCRdb table keeps only in-frame clones and is missing some. The sample lists tens of thousands of clones; about nine tenths were seen once. Comment on this clone: Its cognate antigen is unknown.

Noted time point: baseline, week 1 (first vaccination visit). The treatment denotes: pre-vaccination baseline after standard-of-care therapy. New WHO grade 3 or 4 astrocytomas that were IDH1-mutant and ATRX-lost occurred in the donors. The sequencing used PBMCs, collected from a glioma patient treated with radiotherapy, temozolomide or both. This sequence joins TRBV4-2 and TRBJ2-7, with 8 positions matching TRBD1. The sequence came from a woman aged 40 to 50 with glioma. Here the CDR3 reads CASSPGQGAPDSVQYF. The CDR3 DNA reads as TGTGCCAGCAGTCCCGGTCAGGGGGCCCCGGATAGTGTGCAGTACTTC.